This T cell receptor beta chain was sequenced during a study of tumor-infiltrating lymphocytes in primary liver carcinoma. A constant-region primer primed TCR beta cDNA synthesis from 400 to 550 ng of total RNA. Slightly modified ARM-PCR served as the procedure for the TCR beta libraries. These libraries came from three rounds of nested multiplex PCR. Two initial PCR rounds of roughly 10 cycles each paired TRBV1-TRBV30 forward primers with a C-beta reverse primer. TCRdb re-called the multiplex PCR reads through MiXCR, storing one row per CDR3 protein. The sample comprises fewer than 350,000 distinct CDR3 sequences, around three fifths of which are singletons, and roughly 10% rests with the top ten. Unsorted whole blood supplied the RNA, and germline DNA was extracted too. The CDR3 is 12 amino acids. Concerning this clonotype itself: This may arise from a read error, as a much more abundant clone is one base away.

Sequenced: peripheral blood. This receptor was taken from a man aged 35 to 55 with primary liver carcinoma and hepatitis B virus infection. V and J are TRBV12-3 or TRBV12-4 and TRBJ2-1; D call uncertain. The CDR3 coding sequence is TGTGCCAACAGTTTAAGGCCAACGGAGCAGTTCTTC. This codes for CANSLRPTEQFF.